Listed below are T cell receptor beta chains from one sample, sequenced in a study of blood T cells in healthy people across ages. TCRdb recomputed calls from the 5' RACE reads with MiXCR, one row per CDR3 protein. Of approximately 780,000 distinct CDR3 sequences in the sample, 20% to 30% were seen once. The data also belong to a second study, concerning T cells of mothers and their children.

Source material: blood. The receptor source for this set is a boy aged 10-17 years in good health. Each CDR3 is given with its conserved first and last residue. The D gene is left open where the match is weak. The size entry is marked missing in some rows and otherwise reads once, few, many or a size class.

>.|TRBV10-3|few|TRBJ1-3
TGTGCCATCACCCCTGGCAGGGAAAACACCATATATTTT
CAITPGRENTIYF
>TRBD1|TRBV20-1|once|TRBJ2-6
TGCAGTGCTACAGGGGGCGCTGGGGCCAACGTCCTGACTTTC
CSATGGAGANVLTF
>TRBD2|TRBV7-8|.|TRBJ2-1
TGTGCCAGCAGACCTGACGGCGCGGGGGGACGGAATGAGCAGTTCTTC
CASRPDGAGGRNEQFF
>TRBD2|TRBV10-3|.|TRBJ2-3
TGTGCCATCAGTGAGTCCTCGACTAGCGGGGGCCACACAGATACGCAGTATTTT
CAISESSTSGGHTDTQYF
>TRBD2|TRBV28|.|TRBJ2-1
TGTGCTAGCAGTGGACTCAGCGGGGGGGCCCATGAGCAGTTCTTC
CASSGLSGGAHEQFF
>.|TRBV5-1|.|TRBJ1-1
TGCGCCAGCAGCGAGAACCAGAACACTGAAGCTTTCTTT
CASSENQNTEAFF
>.|TRBV20-1|few|TRBJ1-2
TGCAGTGCTATGGGGGGGCGGAGTGGCTACACCTTC
CSAMGGRSGYTF
>TRBD1|TRBV5-1|.|TRBJ2-3
TGCGCCAGCAGCTTCGGGACAGGGGCCACAGATACGCAGTATTTT
CASSFGTGATDTQYF
>.|TRBV20-1|.|TRBJ2-5
TGCAGTGCTAGAGGGACTCTACAAGAGACCCAGTACTTC
CSARGTLQETQYF
>.|TRBV5-6|.|TRBJ1-4
TGTGCCAGCAGCTTGGGGAACGCTCCGGGTGTGGGCGAAAAACTGTTTTTT
CASSLGNAPGVGEKLFF
>.|TRBV20-1|.|TRBJ1-5
TGCAGTGCTAGAGCCCCGGGGAGGGCCCCACCATATAGCAATCAGCCCCAGCATTTT
CSARAPGRAPPYSNQPQHF
>.|TRBV5-6|.|TRBJ2-5
TGTGCCAGCAGCTTGTTTGCTAGCCGGGAGACCCAGTACTTC
CASSLFASRETQYF
>.|TRBV5-1|.|TRBJ1-1
TGCGCCAGCAGCCGCAGGGACGGGAACACTGAAGCTTTCTTT
CASSRRDGNTEAFF
>.|TRBV5-1|.|TRBJ2-3
TGCGCCAGCAGCTTGGTAGCCTTCATGGACACAGATACGCAGTATTTT
CASSLVAFMDTDTQYF
>.|TRBV6-1|.|TRBJ2-4
TGTGCCAGCAGTGCACAGACGGGGGATGGGGTTCAGTACTTC
CASSAQTGDGVQYF
>.|TRBV6-6|few|TRBJ2-1
TGTGCCAGCAACCCTGTCGGCGGGGTCCTGCTCAATGAGCAGTTCTTC
CASNPVGGVLLNEQFF
>TRBD1|TRBV12-3/TRBV12-4|.|TRBJ2-7
TGTGCCAGCAGTTTAACAGGGGCCGAGCAGCACTTC
CASSLTGAEQHF
>.|TRBV10-3|.|TRBJ2-3
TGTGCCATCAGGGTGGGGACCACAGATACGCAGTATTTT
CAIRVGTTDTQYF
>.|TRBV27|.|TRBJ1-4
TGTGCCAGCAGTTTACGGGCCGTTGAAAAACTGTTTTTT
CASSLRAVEKLFF
>.|TRBV12-3/TRBV12-4|.|TRBJ1-4
TGTGCCAGCATGCCGACACCAACTAATGAAAAACTGTTTTTT
CASMPTPTNEKLFF
>.|TRBV18|.|TRBJ2-5
TGTGCCAGCTCACCCAACGGTAAAGAGACCCAGTACTTC
CASSPNGKETQYF
>.|TRBV2|.|TRBJ2-1
TGTGCCAGCAAGGGGGCGGGGGCCCCCTACAATGAGCAGTTCTTC
CASKGAGAPYNEQFF
>TRBD2|TRBV6-6|few|TRBJ2-5
TGTGCCAGCAGGGTCAGCGGGGGGGCTAAAGAGACCCAGTACTTC
CASRVSGGAKETQYF
>.|TRBV30|.|TRBJ2-2
TGTGCCTGGAGTAGTGGCCAGGGTCCCGGGGAGCTGTTTTTT
CAWSSGQGPGELFF
>.|TRBV6-5|.|TRBJ2-3
TGTGCCAGCAGTTACTCAGCCAGCAGGGGCACAGATACGCAGTATTTT
CASSYSASRGTDTQYF
>.|TRBV4-1|.|TRBJ2-3
TGCGCCAGCAGCCAAGATTGGCTCAGCACAGATACGCAGTATTTT
CASSQDWLSTDTQYF
>TRBD1|TRBV4-1|.|TRBJ1-2
TGCGCCAGCAGTTTCGGACAGGGGGCGTATGGCTACACCTTC
CASSFGQGAYGYTF
>TRBD1|TRBV3-1|.|TRBJ2-7
TGTGCCAGCAGCCACCTACGGGACAGGATCGAGCAGTACTTC
CASSHLRDRIEQYF
>.|TRBV6-1|.|TRBJ2-7
TGTGCCAGCAGTGACCAGATATACGAGCAGTACTTC
CASSDQIYEQYF
>TRBD2|TRBV7-8|.|TRBJ2-3
TGTGCCAGCAGTCAACTAGCGAATGAAAGGTATCCTAGCACAGATACGCAGTATTTT
CASSQLANERYPSTDTQYF
>TRBD2|TRBV2|once|TRBJ2-5
TGTGCCAGCAGTGGCGCCCTAGCGGGGGAGCAGTACTTC
CASSGALAGEQYF
>TRBD1|TRBV27|few|TRBJ1-6
TGTGCCAGCAGGCGACAGGGCCATTCACCCCTCCACTTT
CASRRQGHSPLHF
>TRBD2|TRBV3-1|.|TRBJ2-5
TGTGCCAGCAGCAGGGCGGGGGGTTCCCAAGAGACCCGGTACTTC
CASSRAGGSQETRYF
>.|TRBV5-1|few|TRBJ2-7
TGCGCCAGCAGCTTGGACAGGGCGAACGAGCAGTACTTC
CASSLDRANEQYF
>TRBD1|TRBV10-3|few|TRBJ2-1
TGTGCTACGACCGACAGGGTGGAACGGCAGTTCTTC
CATTDRVERQFF
>.|TRBV28|.|TRBJ1-2
TGTGCCAGCAGTTTATGGACAGGAGCTAACTATGGCTACACCTTC
CASSLWTGANYGYTF
>.|TRBV12-3/TRBV12-4|.|TRBJ2-2
TGTGCCAGCAGTCTGACCTCTTTTGGGGAGCTGTTTTTT
CASSLTSFGELFF
>.|TRBV7-9|few|TRBJ1-4
TGTGCCAGCAGCCCCCCCGGTGGGACTGGTGAAAAACTGTTTTTT
CASSPPGGTGEKLFF
>TRBD1|TRBV5-1|.|TRBJ1-1
TGCGCCAGCAGCTTGGGGGACAGGTTGAACACTGAAGCTTTCTTT
CASSLGDRLNTEAFF
>.|TRBV7-8|few|TRBJ2-2
TGTGCCAGCAGCGGGTGGCCGGATTGGGGCGGCACCGGGGAGCTGTTTTTT
CASSGWPDWGGTGELFF
>TRBD1|TRBV10-2|few|TRBJ1-2
TGCGCCAGCAGTGATCCCAGGGGGGGCACCTATGGCTACACCTTC
CASSDPRGGTYGYTF
>.|TRBV12-3/TRBV12-4|few|TRBJ1-1
TGTGCCAGCAGTTTAGAGCGAGGGGCGGGCACTGAAGCTTTCTTT
CASSLERGAGTEAFF
>TRBD1|TRBV12-3/TRBV12-4|few|TRBJ1-2
TGTGCCAGCAGTAAAGACAGGGCGCAGGGCTACACCTTC
CASSKDRAQGYTF
>TRBD2|TRBV27|few|TRBJ2-3
TGTGCCAGCAGTTGGCTAGCGGGCACAGATACGCAGTATTTT
CASSWLAGTDTQYF
>TRBD2|TRBV5-1|few|TRBJ2-7
TGCGCCAGCAGCTTGGGACTAGCAGGGCCTACGGGAGAGCAGTACTTC
CASSLGLAGPTGEQYF
>.|TRBV27|.|TRBJ1-1
TGTGCCAGCAGTTTAAACAGGGTAAGCGCTGAAGCTTTCTTT
CASSLNRVSAEAFF
>TRBD1|TRBV20-1|.|TRBJ2-1
TGCAGTGCTAGAGATGGGCGCGCGACAGGGAATAACAATGAGCAGTTCTTC
CSARDGRATGNNNEQFF
>TRBD2|TRBV14|.|TRBJ2-1
TGTGCCAGCAGCCAAGATAGCGGGGGGCCTTACAATGAGCAGTTCTTC
CASSQDSGGPYNEQFF
>TRBD2|TRBV29-1|.|TRBJ2-5
TGCAGCGTTGATCCTCAACTGGCCAGCGGGGGGGCCTTGTTGGAGACCCAGTACTTC
CSVDPQLASGGALLETQYF
>.|TRBV12-3/TRBV12-4|few|TRBJ1-5
TGTGCCAGCAGTTGGGATATGGTTATTAGGAATCAGCCCCAGCATTTT
CASSWDMVIRNQPQHF